This paragraph reports one TCR beta chain. Its specificity is unknown. Only in-frame clones appear in the TCRdb table, and some are missing; sequencing was by immunoSEQ multiplex PCR. The repertoire includes 160,000 or so clones, 75% to 95% of them detected once, and 4% to 5.5% sits in the top ten. The source of the sample is a study of T cell responses to AZD1222 COVID-19 vaccine. Study-wide results and caveats: Spike-specific TCR breadth and depth went up after people got two AZD1222 doses. Clonal diversity may have been underestimated, and the donors were mostly white British, with more females than males.

V gave up 2 bases and J gave up 2 bases, with 3 bases separating them. Germline V gene data show CDR1 as GTSNPN and CDR2 as SVGIG (reference sequence). The CDR3 runs 11 residues. This sequence joins TRBV30 and TRBJ2-5; the D is unclear. The sample here was peripheral blood, taken on day 0 of AZD1222 vaccination. The source is an adult in good health. CDR3 sequence: CAWSPQETQYF. In DNA, the CDR3 is TGTGCCTGGAGTCCTCAAGAGACCCAGTACTTC.